This TCR beta chain was captured in a study of shared clonotypes between healthy human individuals. Assay used: immunoSEQ multiplex PCR; TCRdb lists only in-frame clones, some missing. Of more than 2,000,000 clones in the sample, approximately 93% were seen once. The CDR3 spans 16 residues. Trimming took off 4 bases at V and 2 bases at J, with 16 bases between the two ends. Germline V gene lookup returns CDR1 MNHNS and CDR2 SASEGT. The rearrangement uses TRBV6-1 and TRBJ2-3, with a weak D call TRBD2 (6 bases). Sequenced sample: naive CD4+ T cells from PBMCs. Subset given: CD45RA+ positively selected. The TCR sequence derives from a man between 18 and 35 years old in good health. Some clones in this sample may be carry-over from other donors' samples. The CDR3 here is CASSVLGGTYTDTQYF. The CDR3 DNA is TGTGCCAGCAGTGTGTTGGGCGGGACTTACACAGATACGCAGTATTTT.